This entry lists 8 T cell receptor beta chains sequenced from one sample in a study of response to subunit inactivated influenza vaccine. Each CDR3 protein is one row after TCRdb ran MiXCR on the RT-PCR reads. The sample gives more than 500,000 distinct CDR3 sequences, approximately 10% of which show up once; 8% to 13% is in the top ten. These sequences were also reported in another study, on T cells expressing NK-cell markers. That paper adds: Making the TCR beta cDNA relied on 5'RACE template switching with UMIs.

Specimen: PBMCs from blood, collected on the day of vaccination. The receptors come from a man aged 50-59 years who received an inactivated influenza vaccine.

The genes are TRBV10-3 and TRBJ2-2; 9 bases map to TRBD1. The V gene end was trimmed by 5 bases and the J gene end by 4 bases; junction bases not matched to a gene: 8. There are 16 residues in the CDR3. Germline lookup yields CDR1 ENHRY and CDR2 SYGVKD. The CDR3 protein is CAISTPGQGTTGELFF. In DNA, the CDR3 is TGTGCCATCAGTACACCGGGACAGGGAACCACCGGGGAGCTGTTTTTT.

This clonotype has only a few counts. This sequence joins TRBV9 and TRBJ2-5; TRBD2 is a possible D gene (7 bases). The germline V gene encodes CDR1 SGDLS and CDR2 YYNGEE. This CDR3 comprises 17 residues. With 0 bases removed from V and 4 bases from J, the gap between germline ends came to 19 bases. DNA for the CDR3: TGTGCCAGCAGCGTAGTCCCAACCAGGGGAGGGCGAGAGACCCAGTACTTC. As protein: CASSVVPTRGGRETQYF.

The chain employs TRBV6-2 or TRBV6-3 and TRBJ2-3; either TRBD1 or TRBD2 may supply D (6 bases each). CDR1 and CDR2 (germline): MNHEY, SVGEGT. The CDR3 runs 13 residues. V lost 6 bases to trimming and J lost 10 bases, with 17 bases between them. CDR3 loop: CASRKTGSGAQYF. CDR3 bases: TGTGCCAGCAGAAAGACAGGTTCGGGGGCGCAGTATTTT.

This clonotype was recorded a few times. The chain combines TRBV27 with TRBJ2-4; 7 bases line up with TRBD2. CDR3 length equals 17 residues. Germline CDR1 and CDR2: MNHEY and SMNVEV (reference sequence). Trimming at V came to 2 bases and at J to 7 bases, leaving 14 bases not matched to a gene. The CDR3 nucleotides are TGTGCCAGCAGTTTAACCCCCCCACGACTAGCTGGGAACATTCAGTACTTC. This sequence encodes CASSLTPPRLAGNIQYF.

This clonotype has more than one count but fewer than ten. V and J are TRBV9 and TRBJ2-1, with 8 bases lining up with TRBD2. Looked up from germline, CDR1 is SGDLS and CDR2 is YYNGEE. J was trimmed by 1 base and V by 0 bases; bases with no gene match: 15. The length of the CDR3 is 20 residues. CDR3 nucleotide sequence: TGTGCCAGCAGCGTAGCGGGGCGGCTAGCGGGCACCCTTTCCTACAATGAGCAGTTCTTC. This gives the protein CASSVAGRLAGTLSYNEQFF.

This clonotype was recorded a few times. This chain joins TRBV24-1 and TRBJ2-5; 8 bases fit TRBD1. CDR3 size: 16 residues. The trim removed 0 bases at V and 1 base at J, leaving 3 bases unmatched. Looked up from germline, CDR1 is KGHDR and CDR2 is SFDVKD. CDR3 sequence (DNA): TGTGCCACCAGTGATTTGGGACAGGGCCCCCAAGAGACCCAGTACTTC. Its protein product is CATSDLGQGPQETQYF.

The chain joins TRBV7-9 to TRBJ2-1; TRBD1 aligns across 7 bases. Germline assignment: CDR1 SEHNR and CDR2 FQNEAQ (reference sequence). CDR3 length: 17 amino acids. V shed 2 bases, J shed 0 bases, and the junction held 7 bases outside the gene matches. CDR3 loop: CASSLLTGQSSYNEQFF. The CDR3 DNA sequence: TGTGCCAGCAGCTTATTAACGGGACAGAGCTCCTACAATGAGCAGTTCTTC. The full variable domain, completed using reference TRBV7-9 and TRBJ2-1, is DTGVSQNPRHKITKRGQNVTFRCDPISEHNRLYWYRQTLGQGPEFLTYFQNEAQLEKSRLLSDRFSAERPKGSFSTLEIQRTEQGDSAMYLCASSLLTGQSSYNEQFFGPGTRLTVL.

This chain connects TRBV5-1 to TRBJ2-2; the D gene is possibly TRBD1 (5 bases). CDR1 is SGHRS, CDR2 YFSETQ, per germline. This CDR3 has 13 amino acids. The ends were cut back, 5 bases at V and 8 bases at J, with 13 bases in the middle. CDR3 region: CASREGVQGELFF. CDR3 sequence (DNA): TGCGCCAGCAGAGAAGGGGTTCAAGGGGAGCTGTTTTTT. Supplemented by reference TRBV5-1 and TRBJ2-2, the full variable domain reads KAGVTQTPRYLIKTRGQQVTLSCSPISGHRSVSWYQQTPGQGLQFLFEYFSETQRNKGNFPGRFSGRQFSNSRSEMNVSTLELGDSALYLCASREGVQGELFFGEGSRLTVL.